What follows are 27 T cell receptor beta chains derived from one specimen sequenced in a study of T cells in Graves' hyperthyroidism and ophthalmopathy. Amplified TCR beta CDR3 regions came from RNA transcripts. With the HTBI primer set, the TCR CDR3 went through a first round of RT-PCR. TCRdb passed the multiplex PCR reads through MiXCR, listing each CDR3 protein once. The sample consists of roughly 380,000 distinct CDR3 sequences, about 13% of them appearing once. The source material was blood. These receptors came from a woman aged 18-35 years with Graves' hyperthyroidism.

Many counts were recorded for this clonotype. J is TRBJ2-7 and V is TRBV20-1, with TRBD1 as a possible D gene (6 bases). V dropped 3 bases and J dropped 0 bases, with 12 bases sitting between them. The germline V gene has CDR1 DFQATT and CDR2 SNEGSKA (reference sequence). The CDR3 is 14 residues long. CDR3 bases: TGCAGTGCTAGGATACAGGGAGCCTCCTACGAGCAGTACTTC. It codes for CSARIQGASYEQYF.

This clonotype was observed once. The rearrangement uses TRBV29-1 and TRBJ2-2; a possible D gene is TRBD1 (6 bases). CDR3 length: 11 residues. Trimming cost V 4 bases and J 14 bases, with 14 bases left between them. In germline, CDR1 is SQVTM, CDR2 ANQGSEA. Here the CDR3 reads CSVGETGKLFF. The CDR3 nucleotides read TGCAGCGTTGGCGAAACAGGGAAACTGTTTTTT.

A word on this clonotype: A much larger clone differs from this one at a single base, so this may be a read error. The chain couples TRBV3-1 to TRBJ1-5; D not certain. Trimming removed 1 base at V and 8 bases at J, with 6 bases between. The CDR3 totals 12 residues. Germline assignment: CDR1 LGHDT and CDR2 YNNKEL (reference sequence). CDR3 residues: CASSQGWEPQHF. In DNA form, the CDR3 reads TGTGCCAGCAGCCAAGGTTGGGAGCCCCAGCATTTT.

This chain uses TRBV30 with TRBJ2-2, with D tentatively TRBD1 or TRBD2 (5 bases each). The CDR3 is 15 amino acids. V was clipped by 4 bases and J by 6 bases, with 18 bases between them. In germline, CDR1 is GTSNPN, CDR2 SVGIG (reference sequence). In nucleotides, the CDR3 is TGTGCCTGGACCTTCGGAAGGGACCTCCCCGGGGAGCTGTTTTTT. Residues: CAWTFGRDLPGELFF.

V usage is TRBV10-3 and J usage is TRBJ2-1, with a possible D match to TRBD1 (5 bases). V shed 5 bases and J shed 5 bases, with 10 bases lying between them. Germline CDR1 reads ENHRY; CDR2 reads SYGVKD. This CDR3 contains 13 residues. In nucleotides, the CDR3 is TGTGCCATCAGTAGGGGCAGGGACAATGAGCAGTTCTTC. It codes for CAISRGRDNEQFF.

This sequence joins TRBV5-6 and TRBJ2-5; 7 positions match TRBD2. J lost 12 bases, V lost 1 base, and 6 bases had no gene match. The germline gives CDR1 SGHDT, CDR2 YYEEEE. CDR3 length equals 12 residues. This CDR3 is CASSLHRGGEYF. CDR3 DNA sequence: TGTGCCAGCAGCTTGCATCGGGGAGGGGAGTACTTC. The whole variable domain, filled in from reference TRBV5-6 and TRBJ2-5, reads DAGVTQSPTHLIKTRGQQVTLRCSPKSGHDTVSWYQQALGQGPQFIFQYYEEEERQRGNFPDRFSGHQFPNYSSELNVNALLLGDSALYLCASSLHRGGEYFGPGTRLLVL.

The gene calls are TRBV19 and TRBJ1-1; D may be TRBD1 (5 bases). The germline V and J ends were trimmed by 5 bases and 1 base, with 11 bases remaining between them. The CDR3 runs 14 residues. Germline V gene lookup returns CDR1 LNHDA and CDR2 SQIVND (reference sequence). The CDR3, as DNA: TGTGCCAGTAGTGATGGGGGTTCGAACACTGAAGCTTTCTTT. Its protein is CASSDGGSNTEAFF.

Ten or more counts support this clonotype. The chain links TRBV10-3 to TRBJ2-1; TRBD2 agrees at 12 bases. Germline V gene lookup returns CDR1 ENHRY and CDR2 SYGVKD. V shed 5 bases, J shed 6 bases, and the junction held 8 bases outside the gene matches. This CDR3 spans 16 amino acids. The CDR3 DNA sequence: TGTGCCATCAGTCCACGAACGGGACTAGCGGGCAATGAGCAGTTCTTC. Its protein is CAISPRTGLAGNEQFF.

V and J are TRBV18 and TRBJ2-2, with 12 bases that match TRBD2. Germline loops: CDR1 KGHSH, CDR2 LQKENI. V lost 3 bases and J lost 3; bases outside the gene matches: 2. This CDR3 contains 16 residues. The CDR3 is CASSPTSGGHTGELFF. In DNA, the CDR3 is TGTGCCAGCTCACCGACTAGCGGGGGTCACACCGGGGAGCTGTTTTTT.

The chain links TRBV5-5 to TRBJ1-1, with D possibly TRBD1 on 6 matching bases. In germline, CDR1 is SGHKS, CDR2 YYEKEE (reference sequence). There are 16 residues in the CDR3. The V and J ends lost 4 bases and 1 base respectively, with 17 bases between them. The CDR3 here is CASSRGGGLGNTEAFF. The CDR3 DNA reads as TGTGCCAGCAGCCGGGGGGGGGGGCTGGGGAACACTGAAGCTTTCTTT. Supplemented by reference TRBV5-5 and TRBJ1-1, the full variable domain reads DAGVTQSPTHLIKTRGQQVTLRCSPISGHKSVSWYQQVLGQGPQFIFQYYEKEERGRGNFPDRFSARQFPNYSSELNVNALLLGDSALYLCASSRGGGLGNTEAFFGQGTRLTVV.

The chain links TRBV28 to TRBJ2-2; D gene unclear. This CDR3 has 16 residues. The germline V and J ends were trimmed by 7 bases and 6 bases, with 21 bases remaining between them. CDR1 is MDHEN, CDR2 SYDVKM, per germline. CDR3 residues: CASIYIRRHCAGELFF. The DNA for the CDR3 is TGTGCCAGCATCTATATACGCCGACACTGCGCCGGGGAGCTGTTTTTT.

The sample holds many counts of this clonotype. The genes are TRBV7-9 and TRBJ2-1, with a weak D call TRBD2 (5 bases). CDR3 length: 12 residues. The germline gives CDR1 SEHNR, CDR2 FQNEAQ (reference sequence). V lost 3 bases and J 10 bases, leaving 10 bases between the germline ends. The CDR3 DNA reads as TGTGCCAGCAGCTTCGGGAAAGGGGAGCAGTTCTTC. Encoded protein: CASSFGKGEQFF. Full variable domain (remainder filled in from reference TRBV7-9 and TRBJ2-1): DTGVSQNPRHKITKRGQNVTFRCDPISEHNRLYWYRQTLGQGPEFLTYFQNEAQLEKSRLLSDRFSAERPKGSFSTLEIQRTEQGDSAMYLCASSFGKGEQFFGPGTRLTVL.

The table lists this clonotype with a few counts. The rearrangement links TRBV6-1 to TRBJ2-2; no definite D call. The CDR3 length is 12 residues. CDR1 and CDR2 from the germline V gene are MNHNS and SASEGT. Trimming left V 7 bases short and J 4 bases short, with 7 bases between. The CDR3 sequence is CASTYSTGELFF. The DNA of the CDR3 is TGTGCCAGCACCTATTCCACCGGGGAGCTGTTTTTT.

This clonotype appeared many times. This CDR3 is CASSLEGHEAFF. The DNA for the CDR3 is TGTGCCAGCAGCTTAGAGGGTCATGAAGCTTTCTTT. V is TRBV11-2 and J is TRBJ1-1; D ambiguous. CDR1 and CDR2 from the germline V gene are SGHAT and FQNNGV. The V and J ends lost 0 bases and 7 bases respectively, with 6 bases between them. The CDR3 consists of 12 residues.

This clonotype was seen a handful of times. V and J are TRBV7-9 and TRBJ2-7; perhaps TRBD1 as D (6 bases). V lost 4 bases and J lost 3, with 10 bases in between. Germline V gene lookup returns CDR1 SEHNR and CDR2 FQNEAQ (reference sequence). The CDR3 has 13 residues. Here the CDR3 reads CASSSQGYYEQYF. CDR3 bases: TGTGCCAGCAGCTCGCAGGGGTACTACGAGCAGTACTTC. Using reference TRBV7-9 and TRBJ2-7 for the parts outside the CDR3, the full variable domain is DTGVSQNPRHKITKRGQNVTFRCDPISEHNRLYWYRQTLGQGPEFLTYFQNEAQLEKSRLLSDRFSAERPKGSFSTLEIQRTEQGDSAMYLCASSSQGYYEQYFGPGTRLTVT.

This clonotype occurred many times. CDR3 amino acids: CASINNNEQFF. CDR3 DNA: TGTGCCAGCATTAATAACAATGAGCAGTTCTTC. V and J are TRBV2 and TRBJ2-1; no firm D call. Looked up from germline, CDR1 is SNHLY and CDR2 is FYNNEI. The CDR3 sequence is 11 residues long. Between the trimmed V and J ends, which lost 7 bases and 5 bases, there was a span of 6 bases.

The rearrangement links TRBV5-1 to TRBJ2-7; possible D gene TRBD2, 7 bases. The CDR3 runs 15 residues. The germline V and J ends were trimmed by 4 bases and 4 bases, with 18 bases remaining between them. Germline V CDR1 and CDR2: SGHRS, YFSETQ. The CDR3 region is CASSGRGGGQYEQYF. CDR3 nucleotide sequence: TGCGCCAGCAGCGGACGAGGGGGGGGGCAGTACGAGCAGTACTTC.

This clonotype was recorded many times. The chain links TRBV5-1 to TRBJ1-1; D is undetermined. The CDR3 spans 15 residues. The V gene's germline CDR1 is SGHRS and CDR2 YFSETQ. Trimming removed 0 bases from V and 0 bases from J, with 9 bases in between. The CDR3 DNA reads as TGCGCCAGCAGCTTGGGCTACGGGATGAACACTGAAGCTTTCTTT. Encoded protein: CASSLGYGMNTEAFF.

This clonotype turned up a few times. The chain recombines TRBV28 with TRBJ2-5; TRBD2 matches at 11 bases. The V and J ends lost 7 bases and 0 bases, in that order; junction bases with no gene match: 4. CDR3 size: 15 residues. The V gene's germline CDR1 is MDHEN and CDR2 SYDVKM. The CDR3 here is CASTGLAGNQETQYF. Here the CDR3 DNA reads TGTGCCAGCACTGGACTAGCGGGCAACCAAGAGACCCAGTACTTC.

The CDR3 here is CASSLATGRSSYEQYF. CDR3 bases: TGTGCCAGCAGCTTAGCTACAGGGCGAAGCTCCTACGAGCAGTACTTC. V gene TRBV7-9 combines with J gene TRBJ2-7; tentative D call: TRBD1 (6 bases). CDR1 and CDR2 from the germline V gene are SEHNR and FQNEAQ (reference sequence). Trimming cost V 0 bases and J 0 bases, with 12 bases left between them. This CDR3 spans 16 amino acids.

CDR3 nucleotides: TGTGCCAGCAGTTTAGGGAGGGGGTACTCCGGCTACACCTTC. It encodes CASSLGRGYSGYTF. The chain recombines TRBV28 with TRBJ1-2; D perhaps matches TRBD1 (6 bases). Germline assignment: CDR1 MDHEN and CDR2 SYDVKM. This CDR3 contains 14 residues. The V end was cut by 2 bases, the J end by 8 bases, with 15 bases between.

This clonotype was detected many times. V usage is TRBV28 and J usage is TRBJ1-3; weak D call: TRBD1 (5 bases). CDR1 and CDR2 from the germline V gene are MDHEN and SYDVKM. There are 19 residues in the CDR3. Trimming took 6 bases from V and 4 from J, leaving 28 bases between them. This CDR3 reads CASSQRVLRGALFGNTIYF. In nucleotides, the CDR3 is TGTGCCAGCAGCCAACGCGTCCTCCGAGGGGCGCTATTCGGAAACACCATATATTTT.

There are many counts of this clonotype. V gene TRBV30 combines with J gene TRBJ1-5; D not certain. The V gene lost 2 bases and the J gene lost 3 bases, with 5 bases spanning the gap. The length of the CDR3 is 12 residues. CDR1 is GTSNPN, CDR2 SVGIG, per germline (reference sequence). As DNA, the CDR3 is TGTGCCTGGAGTACAGACAATCAGCCCCAGCATTTT. Amino acid sequence: CAWSTDNQPQHF.

The V and J genes are TRBV6-1 and TRBJ2-1; weak D call: TRBD2 (8 bases). CDR1 and CDR2 from the germline V gene are MNHNS and SASEGT. The CDR3 has 14 residues. With 5 bases removed from V and 8 bases from J, the gap between germline ends came to 16 bases. The CDR3 DNA reads as TGTGCCAGCAGTCCGGGAGGGGGCGTCGATGAGCAGTTCTTC. Translation: CASSPGGGVDEQFF.

This clonotype was counted at least ten times. J is TRBJ1-1 and V is TRBV6-1, with D perhaps matching TRBD1 (5 bases). The CDR3 has 15 amino acids. Trimming shortened V by 5 bases and J by 0 bases, and 13 bases separated the two germline ends. The germline gives CDR1 MNHNS, CDR2 SASEGT. CDR3 residues: CASSYLGPMNTEAFF. The CDR3 region has the DNA TGTGCCAGCAGTTATTTGGGGCCGATGAACACTGAAGCTTTCTTT.

There are many counts of this clonotype. The chain links TRBV20-1 to TRBJ2-7, with D perhaps TRBD1 (6 bases). V gave up 1 base and J gave up 0 bases, with 10 bases separating them. Looked up from germline, CDR1 is DFQATT and CDR2 is SNEGSKA (reference sequence). The CDR3 sequence is 14 residues long. This CDR3 is CSARVTGSSYEQYF. The DNA for the CDR3 is TGCAGTGCTAGAGTTACAGGGAGCTCCTACGAGCAGTACTTC.

V and J are TRBV19 and TRBJ2-1, with TRBD2 as a possible D gene (7 bases). Germline V gene data show CDR1 as LNHDA and CDR2 as SQIVND (reference sequence). The CDR3 runs to 15 residues. The germline V and J ends were trimmed by 1 base and 8 bases, with 15 bases remaining between them. CDR3 loop: CASSIVRGGGDEQFF. DNA for the CDR3: TGTGCCAGTAGTATAGTAAGGGGGGGGGGCGATGAGCAGTTCTTC.